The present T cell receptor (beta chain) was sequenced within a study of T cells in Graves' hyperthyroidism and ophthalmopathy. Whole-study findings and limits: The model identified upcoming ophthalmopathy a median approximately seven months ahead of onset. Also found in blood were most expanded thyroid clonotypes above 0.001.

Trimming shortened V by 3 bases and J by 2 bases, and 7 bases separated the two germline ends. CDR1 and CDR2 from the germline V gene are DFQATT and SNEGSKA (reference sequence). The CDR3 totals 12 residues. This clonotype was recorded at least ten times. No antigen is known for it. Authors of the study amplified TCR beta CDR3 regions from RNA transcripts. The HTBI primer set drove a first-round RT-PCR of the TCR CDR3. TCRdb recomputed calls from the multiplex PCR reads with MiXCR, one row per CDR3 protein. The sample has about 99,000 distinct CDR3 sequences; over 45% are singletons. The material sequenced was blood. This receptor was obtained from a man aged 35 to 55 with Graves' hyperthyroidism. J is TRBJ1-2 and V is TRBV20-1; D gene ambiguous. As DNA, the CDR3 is TGCAGTGCTAGCCCCTTGAACTATGGCTACACCTTC. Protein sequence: CSASPLNYGYTF.